This TCR beta chain was obtained from a study of T cells after yellow fever vaccination. Findings and caveats of the study: Subsequent to the booster, the majority of primary-vaccination clones reappeared (roughly 95% CD4, 88% CD8).

TCRdb itself ran the 5' RACE reads through MiXCR, one entry per CDR3 protein. The sample consists of fewer than 100,000 distinct CDR3 sequences, 8.9% of them appearing once. This clonotype was detected only a few times. The V gene end was trimmed by 5 bases and the J gene end by 5 bases; junction bases not matched to a gene: 14. Germline V gene lookup returns CDR1 SGHTA and CDR2 FQGNSA. The length of the CDR3 is 16 residues. The V call is TRBV7-2, the J call TRBJ2-5; the match to TRBD1 covers 7 bases. The sequencing here drew on CD8+ T cells not binding an NS4B(214-222) dextramer, sorted from PBMCs, taken roughly 15 days after the first yellow fever vaccination. The receptor's source is a man between 18 and 29 years old who received the YFV17D yellow fever vaccine. This CDR3 reads CASSPARAGGWETQYF. In DNA, the CDR3 is TGTGCCAGCAGCCCGGCCAGGGCAGGGGGTTGGGAGACCCAGTACTTC.